Listed below are T cell receptor beta chains from one sample, sequenced in a study of beta chain features in type 1 diabetes. Profiling relied on immunoSEQ multiplex PCR, and the TCRdb table lists in-frame clones only, not all of them. The data contain some 410,000 clones, about an eighth of them seen just once; the ten biggest clones take up less than 0.06%. The specimen was naive CD4+ T cells from blood. The receptors stem from a woman aged 18-29 years in good health. Both conserved end residues are part of each CDR3. The D gene is left open where the match is weak. Size values are once, few and many counts, or a class for expanded clones, and some rows have none.

j_call: TRBJ1-1
clone_size: few
v_call: TRBV7-2
d_call: -
cdr3_length: 15
cdr3_aa: CASSHRGVQGTEAFF
cdr3_nt: TGTGCCAGCAGCCATCGGGGGGTCCAGGGCACTGAAGCTTTCTTT

j_call: TRBJ2-5
clone_size: -
v_call: TRBV9
d_call: -
cdr3_length: 16
cdr3_aa: CASSVVPQAREETQYF
cdr3_nt: TGTGCCAGCAGCGTAGTCCCTCAGGCACGGGAAGAGACCCAGTACTTC

j_call: TRBJ2-5
clone_size: few
v_call: TRBV7-2
d_call: -
cdr3_length: 15
cdr3_aa: CASSFSDYSKETQYF
cdr3_nt: TGTGCCAGCAGCTTTTCAGACTATTCTAAAGAGACCCAGTACTTC

j_call: TRBJ1-1
clone_size: -
v_call: TRBV6-5
d_call: -
cdr3_length: 13
cdr3_aa: CASSVEENTEAFF
cdr3_nt: TGTGCCAGCAGCGTGGAGGAGAACACTGAAGCTTTCTTT

j_call: TRBJ2-7
clone_size: -
v_call: TRBV18
d_call: TRBD1
cdr3_length: 17
cdr3_aa: CASSPRRGTGALYEQYF
cdr3_nt: TGTGCCAGCTCACCACGAAGGGGGACAGGGGCCCTCTACGAGCAGTACTTC

j_call: TRBJ2-5
clone_size: -
v_call: TRBV25-1
d_call: -
cdr3_length: 16
cdr3_aa: CASSESGHVTQETQYF
cdr3_nt: TGTGCCAGCAGTGAATCGGGACACGTTACCCAAGAGACCCAGTACTTC

j_call: TRBJ1-3
clone_size: -
v_call: TRBV7-9
d_call: -
cdr3_length: 15
cdr3_aa: CASSPSGISGNTIYF
cdr3_nt: TGTGCCAGCAGCCCCAGCGGTATCTCTGGAAACACCATATATTTT

j_call: TRBJ2-1
clone_size: -
v_call: TRBV9
d_call: TRBD2
cdr3_length: 13
cdr3_aa: CASSVGLGREQFF
cdr3_nt: TGTGCCAGCAGCGTTGGGCTCGGGAGGGAGCAGTTCTTC

j_call: TRBJ1-5
clone_size: few
v_call: TRBV15
d_call: -
cdr3_length: 14
cdr3_aa: CATSRSGGNQPQHF
cdr3_nt: TGTGCCACCAGCCGGTCAGGGGGCAATCAGCCCCAGCATTTT

j_call: TRBJ2-1
clone_size: few
v_call: TRBV5-1
d_call: -
cdr3_length: 14
cdr3_aa: CASSLLRVGNEQFF
cdr3_nt: TGCGCCAGCAGCTTGCTCCGGGTTGGCAATGAGCAGTTCTTC

j_call: TRBJ2-1
clone_size: few
v_call: TRBV7-3
d_call: -
cdr3_length: 15
cdr3_aa: CASSGTGSSYNEQFF
cdr3_nt: TGTGCCAGCAGCGGAACAGGGAGCTCCTACAATGAGCAGTTCTTC

j_call: TRBJ1-5
clone_size: -
v_call: TRBV15
d_call: -
cdr3_length: 13
cdr3_aa: CATSWGVEQPQHF
cdr3_nt: TGTGCCACCAGCTGGGGGGTTGAGCAGCCCCAGCATTTT

j_call: TRBJ2-5
clone_size: -
v_call: TRBV5-1
d_call: TRBD2
cdr3_length: 15
cdr3_aa: CASSLAASGEETQYF
cdr3_nt: TGCGCCAGCAGCTTGGCTGCTAGCGGGGAAGAGACCCAGTACTTC

j_call: TRBJ1-1
clone_size: -
v_call: TRBV5-4
d_call: TRBD1
cdr3_length: 14
cdr3_aa: CASSSQGVNTEAFF
cdr3_nt: TGTGCCAGCAGCTCACAGGGGGTGAACACTGAAGCTTTCTTT